Below, 32 T cell receptor beta chains from the same sample are listed, as sequenced in a study of blood T cell repertoires in COVID-19. Produced via immunoSEQ multiplex PCR; TCRdb's table is partial and in-frame only. This sample has more than 80,000 clones, with approximately 84% found just once. The sample consisted of peripheral blood. All receptors come from a woman in her fifties or sixties with acute or convalescent COVID-19.

The chain employs TRBV10-3 and TRBJ2-1; 7 bases are shared with TRBD2. The ends lost 0 bases at V and 8 bases at J; junction bases unmatched: 10. The CDR3 is made up of 16 amino acids. Germline V gene lookup returns CDR1 ENHRY and CDR2 SYGVKD. DNA of the CDR3: TGTGCCATCAGTGAGTCCGCCAGCGGGGTCACATATGAGCAGTTCTTC. Translated, it gives CAISESASGVTYEQFF.

V usage is TRBV7-9 and J usage is TRBJ1-6; 7 nucleotides agree with TRBD1. Trimming at V came to 5 bases and at J to 5 bases, leaving 6 bases not matched to a gene. CDR1 is SEHNR, CDR2 FQNEAQ, per germline (reference sequence). This CDR3 region has 15 residues. For the CDR3, the DNA is TGTGCCAGCAGCCCGGGACAGAGCAATAATTCACCCCTCCACTTT. Translating gives CASSPGQSNNSPLHF.

This chain connects TRBV5-1 to TRBJ1-2; the D is unclear. Germline V CDR1 and CDR2: SGHRS, YFSETQ. There are 12 residues in the CDR3. Between the trimmed V and J ends, which lost 5 bases and 3 bases, there was a span of 8 bases. CDR3 bases: TGCGCCAGCAGACGTGAGGACTATGGCTACACCTTC. It translates to CASRREDYGYTF.

CDR3 in amino acids: CASSLEVGASAFF. As DNA, the CDR3 is TGCGCCAGCAGCTTGGAAGTGGGCGCGTCAGCTTTCTTT. This sequence joins TRBV5-1 and TRBJ1-1; no clear D. The CDR3 contains 13 residues. Trimming removed 0 bases from V and 10 bases from J, with 13 bases in between. The V gene's germline CDR1 is SGHRS and CDR2 YFSETQ.

In its sample, this clone was seen once. The rearrangement links TRBV5-1 to TRBJ2-1; TRBD2 agrees at 10 bases. Germline V gene data show CDR1 as SGHRS and CDR2 as YFSETQ. With 0 bases clipped from V and 7 bases from J, the junction kept 7 bases outside the gene matches. The CDR3 is made up of 16 amino acids. The CDR3, as DNA: TGCGCCAGCAGCTTGGTATTCCAGCGGGGGGGGAATGAGCAGTTCTTC. Protein: CASSLVFQRGGNEQFF.

V is TRBV3-1 (or the pseudogene TRBV3-2) and J is TRBJ1-2; unclear D gene. Germline loops: CDR1 LGHDT, CDR2 YNNKEL (reference sequence). The CDR3 covers 12 residues. V was shortened by 0 bases and J by 8 bases, with 7 bases between the two germline ends. The CDR3 DNA is TGTGCCAGCAGCCAAGATTCGCGAGGCTACACCTTC. Translation: CASSQDSRGYTF.

The chain combines TRBV6-2 or TRBV6-3 with TRBJ2-3; D may be TRBD2 (6 bases). Germline lookup yields CDR1 MNHEY and CDR2 SVGEGT. The CDR3 extends over 15 amino acids. The V end was cut by 0 bases, the J end by 6 bases, with 13 bases between. The CDR3 nucleotides read TGTGCCAGCAGTTACTCGATGGGAGGAATGGATACGCAGTATTTT. Encoded protein: CASSYSMGGMDTQYF.

The rearrangement links TRBV5-4 to TRBJ2-5, with 8 nucleotides matching TRBD2. Germline assignment: CDR1 SGHNT and CDR2 YYREEE (reference sequence). The ends lost 4 bases at V and 3 bases at J; junction bases unmatched: 8. This CDR3 is 15 amino acids long. The CDR3 DNA is TGTGCCAGCAGCCCGAGGCTAGCGGGTGAAGAGACCCAGTACTTC. Translating gives CASSPRLAGEETQYF.

The chain uses TRBV4-1 and TRBJ2-3, with D unclear. The V end was cut by 1 base, the J end by 1 base, with 9 bases between. Germline values: CDR1 MGHRA, CDR2 YSYEKL. The CDR3 has 15 amino acids. The CDR3 loop is CASSQGVEGTDTQYF. The CDR3 bases are TGCGCCAGCAGCCAAGGGGTAGAGGGCACAGATACGCAGTATTTT.

This chain joins TRBV3-1 (or the pseudogene TRBV3-2) and TRBJ1-6; possibly TRBD1 for D (5 bases). The CDR3 totals 15 residues. Germline values: CDR1 LGHDT, CDR2 YNNKEL (reference sequence). Trimming removed 4 bases at V and 8 bases at J, with 15 bases between. CDR3 DNA: TGTGCCAGCAGCCCCCAACGGGGGGGGGATTCACCCCTCCACTTT. Translation: CASSPQRGGDSPLHF.

V is TRBV19 and J is TRBJ1-2, with 7 bases that match TRBD1. CDR1 LNHDA and CDR2 SQIVND come from the germline V gene (reference sequence). CDR3 size: 14 residues. V was clipped by 6 bases and J by 3 bases; unmatched bases: 7. The CDR3 bases are TGTGCCAGTAGGACAGGGTACGGTGACTATGGCTACACCTTC. Translated, it gives CASRTGYGDYGYTF.

The chain joins TRBV20-1 to TRBJ1-2; 7 nucleotides match TRBD1. The germline V gene encodes CDR1 DFQATT and CDR2 SNEGSKA (reference sequence). J gave up 4 bases and V 3 bases, and 8 bases lay outside the gene matches. The CDR3 runs to 14 residues. The CDR3 region is CSASRDRAFYGYTF. The CDR3 bases are TGCAGTGCTAGTAGAGACAGGGCCTTCTATGGCTACACCTTC.

The rearrangement joins TRBV5-5 to TRBJ2-7; 7 nucleotides line up with TRBD1. Germline CDR1 SGHKS, CDR2 YYEKEE (reference sequence). The CDR3 extends over 12 amino acids. V trimming: 4 bases; J trimming: 4 bases; junction bases outside the gene matches: 2. In DNA form, the CDR3 reads TGTGCCAGCAGCCTGGGACAGTACGAGCAGTACTTC. Its translation: CASSLGQYEQYF. The full variable domain, completed using reference TRBV5-5 and TRBJ2-7, is DAGVTQSPTHLIKTRGQQVTLRCSPISGHKSVSWYQQVLGQGPQFIFQYYEKEERGRGNFPDRFSARQFPNYSSELNVNALLLGDSALYLCASSLGQYEQYFGPGTRLTVT.

The V and J genes are TRBV24-1 and TRBJ2-5, with TRBD2 identical over 8 bases. The CDR3 contains 14 residues. The J segment lost 0 bases and the V segment lost 7 bases, leaving 3 bases of the junction unmatched. Germline CDR1 is KGHDR and CDR2 is SFDVKD. The DNA of the CDR3 is TGTGCCACCAGCGCGGGGGGAAACCAAGAGACCCAGTACTTC. This encodes CATSAGGNQETQYF.

This clone has only one observation. The chain links TRBV19 to TRBJ1-2, with 8 bases lining up with TRBD1. The CDR3 is 15 amino acids. Trimming removed 6 bases from V and 3 bases from J; junction bases left unmatched: 9. Per the germline V gene, CDR1 is LNHDA and CDR2 is SQIVND (reference sequence). The chain's CDR3 is CASSSARGLDYGYTF. CDR3 in DNA: TGTGCCAGTAGCTCCGCCAGGGGGCTCGACTATGGCTACACCTTC.

The chain links TRBV6-5 to TRBJ1-5; tentatively, D is TRBD1 (6 bases). The CDR3 spans 14 residues. Per the germline V gene, CDR1 is MNHEY and CDR2 is SVGAGI. Trimming removed 7 bases at V and 9 bases at J, with 19 bases between. The CDR3 is CASKRDTSLGPQHF. The DNA of the CDR3 is TGTGCCAGCAAGCGGGACACCTCTTTGGGGCCCCAGCATTTT.

This clone showed up just a few times. V gene TRBV6-1 combines with J gene TRBJ1-4; 7 bases fit TRBD1. This CDR3 contains 15 residues. The V and J ends lost 3 bases and 8 bases, in that order; junction bases with no gene match: 9. CDR1 MNHNS and CDR2 SASEGT come from the germline V gene. CDR3 nucleotide sequence: TGTGCCAGCAGTGAGACGACAGGGCTAGGAGAAAAACTGTTTTTT. It encodes CASSETTGLGEKLFF.

V usage is TRBV29-1 and J usage is TRBJ2-1; 7 bases align to TRBD1. CDR1 is SQVTM and CDR2 is ANQGSEA in the germline V gene. The V segment lost 0 bases and the J segment 8 bases; nucleotides outside the gene matches: 1. CDR3 length equals 12 residues. The CDR3 nucleotides read TGCAGCGTTGAAGAAGGGGGCTATGAGCAGTTCTTC. Its protein product is CSVEEGGYEQFF.

The chain combines TRBV30 with TRBJ1-6, with TRBD1 as a possible D gene (6 bases). CDR1 and CDR2 (germline): GTSNPN, SVGIG (reference sequence). CDR3 length: 13 residues. Trimming cost V 3 bases and J 5 bases, with 8 bases left between them. The CDR3 coding sequence is TGTGCCTGGAGCAGGACAGATAATTCACCCCTCCACTTT. This gives the protein CAWSRTDNSPLHF.

The chain couples TRBV5-5 to TRBJ1-2; D remains unclear. The germline V gene encodes CDR1 SGHKS and CDR2 YYEKEE (reference sequence). The length of the CDR3 is 15 residues. V shed 4 bases and J shed 3 bases, with 16 bases lying between them. CDR3 bases: TGTGCCAGCAGCCTCCGCGCGGCCATTGACTATGGCTACACCTTC. This encodes CASSLRAAIDYGYTF.

This clone has only a few counts. This chain connects TRBV28 to TRBJ2-1; TRBD1 aligns across 8 bases. CDR3 size: 14 residues. The germline V gene has CDR1 MDHEN and CDR2 SYDVKM. The V and J ends lost 10 bases and 5 bases, in that order; junction bases with no gene match: 10. This chain's CDR3 is CANRPGGENNEQFF. CDR3 coding DNA: TGTGCCAACCGACCAGGGGGCGAAAACAATGAGCAGTTCTTC.

The V call is TRBV27, the J call TRBJ2-7; 9 bases are a match to TRBD2. Germline trimming cut 6 bases from V and 3 bases from J; bases unmatched to any gene: 15. Germline loops: CDR1 MNHEY, CDR2 SMNVEV (reference sequence). The CDR3 covers 17 residues. Written as DNA, the CDR3 is TGTGCCAGCAGACCCACAATGGGGACTAGCTGGGACTACGAGCAGTACTTC. Translating gives CASRPTMGTSWDYEQYF.

The chain couples TRBV6-1 to TRBJ2-1; 9 bases fit TRBD2. CDR1 MNHNS and CDR2 SASEGT come from the germline V gene. With 1 base clipped from V and 3 bases from J, the junction kept 4 bases outside the gene matches. CDR3 size: 16 residues. In DNA, the CDR3 is TGTGCCAGCAGTGAAGGACTAGCGGTAAACTACAATGAGCAGTTCTTC. Encoded protein: CASSEGLAVNYNEQFF.

This chain connects TRBV9 to TRBJ1-3; 10 nucleotides agree with TRBD1. The CDR3 covers 16 residues. The germline V gene has CDR1 SGDLS and CDR2 YYNGEE. Trimming cost V 7 bases and J 0 bases; bases outside gene matches: 7. CDR3 sequence (DNA): TGTGCCAGCGGGACAGGGGCTTCGAGCTCTGGAAACACCATATATTTT. The encoded protein is CASGTGASSSGNTIYF.

The chain joins TRBV19 to TRBJ1-5; TRBD1 matches at 7 bases. Germline CDR1 is LNHDA and CDR2 is SQIVND (reference sequence). Germline trimming cut 6 bases from V and 7 bases from J; bases unmatched to any gene: 9. The CDR3 loop spans 14 amino acids. In nucleotides, the CDR3 is TGTGCCAGTAGCGGGACAGCCTTGACCCAGCCCCAGCATTTT. Translating gives CASSGTALTQPQHF.

The V and J genes are TRBV6-4 and TRBJ2-3, with 10 bases identical to TRBD2. The CDR3 loop spans 16 amino acids. Losses at the gene ends were 0 bases for V and 5 bases for J; bases not matched to a gene: 5. CDR1 is MRHNA, CDR2 SNTAGT, per germline. CDR3 in DNA: TGTGCCAGCAGTGACTCGAGCGGGGGGGCTTTAGATACGCAGTATTTT. Translation gives CASSDSSGGALDTQYF.

This clone was observed a handful of times. The chain is built from TRBV5-4 and TRBJ2-1; no definite D call. Trimming took off 3 bases at V and 6 bases at J, with 13 bases between the two ends. Germline values: CDR1 SGHNT, CDR2 YYREEE (reference sequence). CDR3 length: 14 residues. CDR3 in DNA: TGTGCCAGCAGCTCCCTTAGCCCTTCCAATGAGCAGTTCTTC. Its protein is CASSSLSPSNEQFF.

The chain couples TRBV1 to TRBJ1-2. TRBV1 is a listed pseudogene. CDR3 length equals 15 residues. The CDR3 sequence: CTSSLDWGGGLGYTF. The CDR3 DNA follows: TGCACCAGCAGCCTGGATTGGGGAGGCGGGCTTGGCTACACCTTC.

This rearrangement joins TRBV21-1 to TRBJ2-7; TRBD1 was called by the table and not checked on the DNA. TRBV21-1 represents a pseudogene. This CDR3 is 17 amino acids long. CDR3 in DNA: TGTGCCAGCAGTTACGTACCTACCGGGACAGGCTCCTACGAGCAGTACTTC. Translated, it gives CASSYVPTGTGSYEQYF.

The chain uses TRBV4-1 and TRBJ2-1; TRBD2 aligns across 14 bases. Per the germline V gene, CDR1 is MGHRA and CDR2 is YSYEKL. The CDR3 has 17 amino acids. The V segment lost 6 bases and the J segment 0 bases; nucleotides outside the gene matches: 4. Here the CDR3 DNA reads TGCGCCAGCAGGGCAGGACTAGCGGGGGGCTCCTACAATGAGCAGTTCTTC. Translation gives CASRAGLAGGSYNEQFF.

CDR3 nucleotides: TGTGCCAGCAGCCCGCGTGGCGGAAATTATCAAGAGACCCAGTACTTC. Its translation: CASSPRGGNYQETQYF. This chain uses TRBV7-2 with TRBJ2-5; D remains unclear. Germline CDR1 and CDR2: SGHTA and FQGNSA. V lost 5 bases, J lost 2 bases, and 18 bases lay in between. The CDR3 runs to 16 residues.

V usage is TRBV5-4 and J usage is TRBJ2-5; 10 nucleotides agree with TRBD2. The CDR3 is 16 amino acids. The V and J ends lost 2 bases and 5 bases, in that order; junction bases with no gene match: 9. CDR1 is SGHNT and CDR2 is YYREEE in the germline V gene (reference sequence). The CDR3 DNA follows: TGTGCCAGCAGCTTAAATTTTCCTAGCGGGAGTGAGACCCAGTACTTC. This translates into CASSLNFPSGSETQYF.